This entry concerns a single TCR beta chain. At least ten counts were recorded for this clonotype. The antigen it recognizes is unknown. No base qualities exist here, and no much larger clone lies one base off it. This entry comes from a study of T cells in Graves' hyperthyroidism and ophthalmopathy (dated by TCRdb to between 2019 and 2020). With respect to the entire study: Peripheral blood samples were taken at the time of initial diagnosis, prior to any treatment. To identify distinguishing TCR V-J signatures, a discovery cohort of about 95 patients was used, comprising some 45 with Graves' ophthalmopathy and 55 to 65 with stable Graves' hyperthyroidism. An independent validation cohort of some 18 hyperthyroidism patients and 17 patients who later progressed to ophthalmopathy tested prospective prediction of ophthalmopathy. For training and testing, the 100 or so patients in the discovery cohort were randomly divided in a 7:3 ratio. In more than five Graves' hyperthyroidism patients, the study also compared T-cell repertoires from thyroid tissue with T-cell repertoires from blood. Following sampling, methimazole starting at 30 mg daily was given to hyperthyroidism patients, and high-dose intravenous methylprednisolone was given to ophthalmopathy patients. The paper reports TCR Vbeta CDR3 sequencing of over 130 peripheral blood samples: 43 ophthalmopathy, about 75 hyperthyroidism and some 17 progressor patients. Here is what the overall study found, with its caveats: A model built on a 13 V-J signature distinguished ophthalmopathy from stable hyperthyroidism, reaching around 87% sensitivity and about 81% specificity in cross-validation and 80%/75% in testing. In validation, the model predicted progression to ophthalmopathy a median of roughly six months before onset, with 65% to 71% sensitivity and around 76% specificity. Most expanded thyroid clonotypes (frequency above 0.001) were also detected in blood, a finding suggesting that blood repertoires may reflect thyroid immune responses. No statistical method was used to set the sample size in advance, and investigators knew the group allocation.

TCR beta CDR3 regions were amplified from RNA transcripts. The TCR CDR3 was subjected to a first round of RT-PCR using the HTBI primer set and the Qiagen OneStep RT-PCR kit. A second multiplex PCR round built the libraries, followed by size selection and purification. Sequencing of the libraries was done on an Illumina HiSeq2000 using paired-end 100 bp reads. The published analysis was carried out like this. SOAPnuke was used to process the raw data, removing reads that contained adapters or uncalled bases, had a mean Phred below 15, or lacked an exact match to the constant primer or identifier. COPE v1.2.5 was used to merge high-quality paired reads, and clonotypes were defined as unique nucleotide sequences. Clonotypes were aligned to IMGT TRBV, TRBD and TRBJ reference segments using MiTCR v1.1. The analysis included only V-J combinations with a frequency above 0.0001, which together covered approximately 99% of the repertoires. A TCS score was defined as the ratio of F50 (clonal expansion) to E x V (chaos), with BLOSUM62-based TCRdist applied between CDR3 peptides within each V-J. Welch's t-statistics and random forest reduced 500 to 650 V-J features to 10 to 15, which were used in a naive Bayes classifier (R e1071). The public reads were quality trimmed at Q25 with fastp and then assembled into clones with MiXCR by TCRdb, keeping productive beta chains. Every entry covers one CDR3 protein and lists the most common genes and DNA from its rows. What appears here as the V and J calls and clone size reflects TCRdb's work, not the paper's. In this sample the table shows nearly 600,000 distinct CDR3 sequences, around 14% of which occur a single time. Of the sample, almost 6% falls within the top ten clones.

Hyperthyroidism patients were aged 18 to 65 years and newly diagnosed, with disease duration of less than 2 months. The study excluded patients with uncontrolled infections, other autoimmune diseases, pregnancy or lactation. Diagnoses were established on the basis of clinical symptoms, serum thyroxine and TRAb, thyroid ultrasound, and orbital computed tomography. Blood from progressor patients was collected at the time of first diagnosis with hyperthyroidism, before any ophthalmopathy symptoms had appeared. Ficoll-Paque density gradient centrifugation was used to isolate PBMCs from 8.5 to 10 ml of fresh peripheral blood. Progressor patients were first diagnosed with Graves' hyperthyroidism and then developed ophthalmopathy during follow-up. Total RNA was extracted using Trizol reagent, and RNA quality was assessed on an Agilent 2100 Bioanalyzer. V is cut by 3 bases and J by 7 bases, and the space between the germline ends is 12 bases. The CDR3 has 14 amino acids, counting the end cysteine and phenylalanine. Only the CDR3 region is kept as DNA, spanning 42 bases read in frame from base 1.

The chain is made from TRBV12-3 or TRBV12-4 and TRBJ2-2; D gene: possibly TRBD2, on 6 matching bases. Sequenced sample: blood. The receptor was derived from a young woman with Graves' hyperthyroidism that later progressed to Graves' ophthalmopathy. The DNA is TGTGCCAGCAGTTTTTCGGGGGTCGTCGGGGAGCTGTTTTTT. Its protein reads: CASSFSGVVGELFF.